This is a list of T cell receptor beta chains from one sample in a study of T cell changes during pregnancy in multiple sclerosis. Assay used: immunoSEQ multiplex PCR; TCRdb lists only in-frame clones, some missing. Altogether 100,000 or so clones are present, about 93% being singletons, with the ten largest covering around 1.7%. The specimen comprised peripheral blood, sampled after pregnancy. The receptors were sampled from a female donor in good health, enrolled as a control in a pregnancy study. Each CDR3 is given with its conserved first and last residue.

j_call v_call cdr3_aa
TRBJ1-4 TRBV18 CASSPTSSDEKLFF
TRBJ2-1 TRBV5-1 CASSLVSAAAPYNEQFF
TRBJ2-7 TRBV4-1 CASSQAREGQGREQYF
TRBJ2-2 TRBV6-1 CASSLLSGDAGELFF
TRBJ1-1 TRBV19 CASSIAQEAEAFF
TRBJ1-2 TRBV2 CASSESRTSYGYTF
TRBJ2-7 TRBV28 CASSSGVYEQYF
TRBJ1-2 TRBV4-1 CASSLRLDYGYTF
TRBJ2-5 TRBV14 CASSPQDRGYETQYF
TRBJ1-5 TRBV28 CASSSYDRGNQPQHF
TRBJ2-3 TRBV25-1 CASSSGLASVEGDTQYF
TRBJ1-5 TRBV20-1 CSFGGDQPQHF
TRBJ2-4 TRBV4-2 CASSQDLITGVAKNIQYF
TRBJ1-1 TRBV27 CASSSLDRGLYTEAFF
TRBJ2-5 TRBV7-8 CASSLRTSGILAETQYF
TRBJ2-1 TRBV5-4 CASSLAPLNEQFF
TRBJ2-1 TRBV7-8 CASSLDYYGTSGNNEQFF
TRBJ2-3 TRBV5-4 CASSLPPAGGTDTQYF
TRBJ2-1 TRBV28 CASSLAGGSYNEQFF